This T cell receptor beta chain derives from a study of blood T cell repertoires in COVID-19 (dated by TCRdb to the early 2020s). General notes on the study: Collaborator samples came from the United States, Italy and Spain and covered acute and convalescent phases of COVID-19. The prospective study material was composed of cDNA or gDNA derived from T cells, B-cell-depleted T cells, or PBMCs. Deeply sampled blood TCRbeta repertoires from subjects exposed to, actively infected with, or recovered from COVID-19 were included in the dataset. The repertoires were released in a freely available public database intended as a resource for research on the immune response to SARS-CoV-2. Samples came from the ongoing ImmuneRACE study (first 160 participants) plus 1,254 subjects from 6 global collaborators. Nearly every sample came with metadata listing a de-identified subject ID, COVID-19 status, age in years and sex. HLA class I and class II types, where available, came from metadata supplied by the sample provider rather than from assay-based typing. Results the study describes overall, beyond this receptor: The amount of clinical and demographic metadata varied by source and participant and was provided uncurated.

In the prospective study, participants were about 18 to 90 years old, resided in about two dozen geographic areas of the United States, and were enrolled through a virtual design. To assign participants to cohorts, the prospective study relied on clinical history that participants themselves reported in a screening survey and a study questionnaire. Exposed participants had been in contact with someone with a PCR-confirmed or clinician-diagnosed COVID-19 case within 2 weeks of study entry. Each participant in the prospective study had whole blood, serum and a nasopharyngeal or oropharyngeal swab collected by mobile phlebotomists. Participants in the prospective study had the option to provide additional blood draws and questionnaires over a roughly 2-month period. Blood samples from the prospective study were shipped frozen or at room temperature prior to DNA extraction. According to the germline V gene, CDR1 reads MNHEY and CDR2 reads SVGAGI. The junction carries 9 bases between V and J, which are trimmed by 5 bases and 4 bases respectively. CDR3 length: 13 amino acids, cysteine to phenylalanine. Kept here is only the CDR3 DNA, which spans 39 bases and is read in frame from base 1.

TCRbeta CDR3 regions were amplified from genomic DNA using the immunoSEQ Assay, a bias-controlled multiplex PCR. In the original analysis: Nucleated cell counts per sample were estimated from amplification of reference gene primers within the assay. Sequence reads were collapsed and filtered to measure the absolute abundance of every unique TCRbeta CDR3 rearrangement. For each sample, productive Simpson clonality was calculated as the square root of Simpson's diversity index over productive rearrangements. TCRdb retrieved this table from immuneACCESS and kept in-frame rearrangements only. Not all clones are present; in checked studies, unresolved V genes account for under half, and no reason is known for the remainder. The V and J calls and clone size were taken over from that table, and D and trimming were inferred from the DNA. This sample is represented by under 200,000 clones; about 83% of them were singletons. The ten largest clones add up to 3% to 3.5% of the sample.

Notes on this clone: The antigen it binds to is not known. Within one base of it there is no much larger clone, and no base qualities were kept.

Sample: PBMCs or T cells enriched from blood (not recorded which). This receptor chain uses TRBV6-5 and TRBJ2-1; the D gene remains uncertain. The sequence was obtained from a young woman who had been exposed to COVID-19. The nucleotide sequence reads TGTGCCAGCAGTACTCGCCTTTACAATGAGCAGTTCTTC. Its translation is CASSTRLYNEQFF.